This T cell receptor beta chain was documented in a study of shared clonotypes between healthy human individuals. Across the whole study: The donor group consisted of two women and three men, aged 18 to 49.

Around 30,000 T cell genomes, or about 290 ng DNA, went into unsorted PBMC replicate PCRs. Here immunoSEQ multiplex PCR was the method, and the copy in TCRdb shows in-frame clones only, minus some. The data hold approximately 460,000 clones, with 77% observed a single time. Trimming took 5 bases from V and 4 from J, leaving 19 bases between them. The CDR3 length is 16 residues. CDR1 is LNHNV, CDR2 YYDKDF, per germline (reference sequence). The sample comprised PBMCs. The receptor's source is a woman aged 40-49 years in good health. Some clones in this sample may be carry-over from other donors' samples. The chain links TRBV15 to TRBJ2-3; D may be TRBD1 (6 bases). The CDR3 reads CATSGGTGSGPDTQYF. CDR3 nucleotide sequence: TGTGCCACCAGCGGAGGAACAGGGTCGGGCCCAGATACGCAGTATTTT. Drawing the rest from reference TRBV15 and TRBJ2-3, the complete variable domain is DAMVIQNPRYQVTQFGKPVTLSCSQTLNHNVMYWYQQKSSQAPKLLFHYYDKDFNNEADTPDNFQSRRPNTSFCFLDIRSPGLGDTAMYLCATSGGTGSGPDTQYFGPGTRLTVL.